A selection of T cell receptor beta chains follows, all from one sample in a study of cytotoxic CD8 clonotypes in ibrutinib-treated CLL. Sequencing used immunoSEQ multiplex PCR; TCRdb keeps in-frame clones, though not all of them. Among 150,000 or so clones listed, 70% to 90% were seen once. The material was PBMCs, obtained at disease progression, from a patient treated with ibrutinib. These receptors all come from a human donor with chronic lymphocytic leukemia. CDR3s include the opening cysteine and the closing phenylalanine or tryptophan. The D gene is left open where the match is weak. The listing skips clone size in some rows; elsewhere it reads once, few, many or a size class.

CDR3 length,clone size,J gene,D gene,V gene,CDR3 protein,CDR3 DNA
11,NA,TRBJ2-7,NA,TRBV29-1,CSVEGIHEQYF,TGCAGCGTGGAAGGGATCCACGAGCAGTACTTC
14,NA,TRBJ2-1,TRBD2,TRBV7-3,CASSSLAGMHEQFF,TGTGCCAGCAGCTCGTTAGCGGGAATGCATGAGCAGTTCTTC
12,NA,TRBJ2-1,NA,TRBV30,CAWREGYNEQFF,TGTGCCTGGAGGGAGGGGTACAATGAGCAGTTCTTC
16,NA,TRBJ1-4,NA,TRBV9,CASSPLDSAVNEKLFF,TGTGCCAGCAGCCCGTTAGACAGTGCGGTTAATGAAAAACTGTTTTTT
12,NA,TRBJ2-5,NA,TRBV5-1,CASSEPQETQYF,TGCGCCAGCAGCGAGCCTCAAGAGACCCAGTACTTC
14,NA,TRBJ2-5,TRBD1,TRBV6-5,CASSLGQRRETQYF,TGTGCCAGCAGCTTGGGACAGCGTCGCGAGACCCAGTACTTC
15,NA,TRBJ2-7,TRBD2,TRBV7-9,CASSSLAGGTYEQYF,TGTGCCAGCAGCTCCCTAGCGGGAGGAACCTACGAGCAGTACTTC
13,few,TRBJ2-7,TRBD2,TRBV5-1,CASRPGTSYEQYF,TGCGCCAGCAGACCCGGGACTAGCTACGAGCAGTACTTC
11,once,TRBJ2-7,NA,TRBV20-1,CSAGRSYEQYF,TGCAGTGCCGGGAGATCCTACGAGCAGTACTTC
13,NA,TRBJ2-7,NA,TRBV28,CASSQGRSYEQYF,TGTGCCAGCAGTCAAGGGCGCTCCTACGAGCAGTACTTC
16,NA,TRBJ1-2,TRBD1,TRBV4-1,CASSQEGTGSNYGYTF,TGCGCCAGCAGCCAAGAAGGGACAGGTTCCAACTATGGCTACACCTTC
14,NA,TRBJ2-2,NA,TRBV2,CATKDGSNTGELFF,TGTGCCACCAAGGACGGGAGTAACACCGGGGAGCTGTTTTTT
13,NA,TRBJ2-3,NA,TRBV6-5,CASSYALADTQYF,TGTGCCAGCAGTTACGCCTTAGCAGATACGCAGTATTTT
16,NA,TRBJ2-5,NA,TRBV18,CASSPGGLARQETQYF,TGTGCCAGCTCTCCTGGCGGGCTAGCGCGTCAAGAGACCCAGTACTTC
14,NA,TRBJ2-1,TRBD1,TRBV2,CASSWDRSYNEQFF,TGTGCCAGCAGTTGGGACAGGAGTTACAATGAGCAGTTCTTC
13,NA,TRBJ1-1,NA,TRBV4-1,CASREDSNTEAFF,TGCGCCAGCCGGGAGGATTCCAACACTGAAGCTTTCTTT
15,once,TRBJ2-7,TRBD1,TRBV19,CASSAAGTVSYEQYF,TGTGCCAGTAGTGCCGCCGGGACAGTCTCCTACGAGCAGTACTTC
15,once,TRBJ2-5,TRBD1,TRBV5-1,CASSTGQGAIETQYF,TGCGCCAGCAGCACGGGACAGGGGGCGATAGAGACCCAGTACTTC
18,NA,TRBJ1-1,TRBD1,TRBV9,CASSPGTGGAGMNTEAFF,TGTGCCAGCAGCCCAGGGACAGGGGGCGCGGGGATGAACACTGAAGCTTTCTTT
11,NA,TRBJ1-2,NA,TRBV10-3,CASQGENGYTF,TGTGCCAGTCAAGGGGAAAATGGCTACACCTTC
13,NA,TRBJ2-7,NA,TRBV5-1,CASSLGWRDEQYF,TGCGCCAGCAGCTTGGGTTGGAGGGACGAGCAGTACTTC
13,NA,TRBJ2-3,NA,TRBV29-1,CSVDPSSTDTQYF,TGCAGCGTCGACCCTTCTAGCACAGATACGCAGTATTTT
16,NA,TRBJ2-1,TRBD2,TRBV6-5,CASSYSSGRAGNEQFF,TGTGCCAGCAGTTACAGTAGCGGGAGGGCCGGGAATGAGCAGTTCTTC
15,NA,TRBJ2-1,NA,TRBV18,CASSPRAPSYYEQFF,TGTGCCAGCTCACCACGGGCCCCATCTTACTATGAGCAGTTCTTC
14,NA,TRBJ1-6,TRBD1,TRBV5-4,CASSQGQANSPLHF,TGTGCCAGCAGCCAGGGACAGGCGAATTCACCCCTCCACTTT
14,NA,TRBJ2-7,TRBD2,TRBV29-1,CSVVWASGSYEQYF,TGCAGCGTTGTGTGGGCTAGCGGGAGCTACGAGCAGTACTTC
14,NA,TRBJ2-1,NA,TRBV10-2,CASSQSRSGGEQFF,TGCGCCAGCAGTCAAAGTAGGTCCGGTGGTGAGCAGTTCTTC
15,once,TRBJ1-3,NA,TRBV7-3,CASSLSPDSGNTIYF,TGTGCCAGCAGCTTAAGTCCCGACTCTGGAAACACCATATATTTT
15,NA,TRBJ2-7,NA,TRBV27,CASSSNRDLGWEQYF,TGTGCCAGCAGTTCAAACCGGGACTTAGGTTGGGAGCAGTACTTC
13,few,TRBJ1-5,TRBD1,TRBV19,CASSRQGEQPQHF,TGTGCCAGTAGCCGACAGGGAGAACAGCCCCAGCATTTT
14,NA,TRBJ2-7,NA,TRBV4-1,CASSQGSVSYEQYF,TGCGCCAGCAGCCAAGGGTCAGTCTCCTACGAGCAGTACTTC
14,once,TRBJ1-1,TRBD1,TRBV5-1,CASSLGGGNTEAFF,TGCGCCAGCAGCTTGGGAGGGGGCAACACTGAAGCTTTCTTT
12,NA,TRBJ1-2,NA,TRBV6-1,CASSTSNYGYTF,TGTGCCAGCAGTACTTCAAACTATGGCTACACCTTC
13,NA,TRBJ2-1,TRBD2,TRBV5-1,CASSGGGSNEQFF,TGCGCCAGCAGCGGGGGAGGGTCCAATGAGCAGTTCTTC
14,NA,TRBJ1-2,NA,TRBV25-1,CASSEYFPNYGYTF,TGTGCCAGCAGTGAATATTTTCCTAACTATGGCTACACCTTC
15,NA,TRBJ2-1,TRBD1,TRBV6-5,CASSLDRGLYNEQFF,TGTGCCAGCAGTTTGGACAGGGGGCTCTACAATGAGCAGTTCTTC
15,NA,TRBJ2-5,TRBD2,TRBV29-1,CSVVSGGSILETQYF,TGCAGCGTTGTTTCTGGCGGGAGTATCCTCGAGACCCAGTACTTC
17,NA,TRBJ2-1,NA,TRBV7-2,CASRHKSPAPPYNEQFF,TGTGCCAGCAGGCACAAGTCCCCGGCCCCCCCCTACAATGAGCAGTTCTTC
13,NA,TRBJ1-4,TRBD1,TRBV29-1,CSVGETGFEKLFF,TGCAGCGTTGGAGAGACAGGGTTTGAAAAACTGTTTTTT
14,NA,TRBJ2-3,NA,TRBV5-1,CASSLGHNTDTQYF,TGCGCCAGCAGCCTGGGACACAACACAGATACGCAGTATTTT
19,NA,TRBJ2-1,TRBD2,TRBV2,CASSAPGLAGRISYNEQFF,TGTGCCAGCAGCGCCCCGGGACTAGCGGGACGAATCTCCTACAATGAGCAGTTCTTC
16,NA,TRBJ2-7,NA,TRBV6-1,CASSEGRSSSSYEQYF,TGTGCCAGCAGTGAGGGTCGGTCGTCGAGCTCCTACGAGCAGTACTTC
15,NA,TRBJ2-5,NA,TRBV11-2,CASSSLSGAQETQYF,TGTGCCAGCAGCTCTCTTAGCGGAGCCCAAGAGACCCAGTACTTC
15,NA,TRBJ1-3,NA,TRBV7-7,CASSPAGISGNTIYF,TGTGCTAGCAGTCCAGCCGGCATCTCTGGAAACACCATATATTTT